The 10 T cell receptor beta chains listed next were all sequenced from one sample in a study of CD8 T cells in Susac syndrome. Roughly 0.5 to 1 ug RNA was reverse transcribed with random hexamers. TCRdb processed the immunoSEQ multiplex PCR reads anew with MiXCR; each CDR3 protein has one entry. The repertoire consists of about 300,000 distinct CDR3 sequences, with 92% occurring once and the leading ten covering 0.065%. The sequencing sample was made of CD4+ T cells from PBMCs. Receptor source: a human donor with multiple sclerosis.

The CDR3 region is CASSLVLAKETQYF. The DNA of the CDR3 is TGCGCCAGCAGCTTGGTACTAGCAAAAGAGACCCAGTACTTC. The J gene is TRBJ2-5, the V gene TRBV5-1; D might be TRBD2 (6 bases). In germline, CDR1 is SGHRS, CDR2 YFSETQ. The CDR3 runs to 14 residues. Trimming shortened V by 0 bases and J by 3 bases, and 9 bases separated the two germline ends.

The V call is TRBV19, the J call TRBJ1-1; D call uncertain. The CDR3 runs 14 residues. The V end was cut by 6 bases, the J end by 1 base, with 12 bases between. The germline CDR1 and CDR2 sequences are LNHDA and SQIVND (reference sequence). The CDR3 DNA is TGTGCCAGTAGAGTCCTCGATAGGAACACTGAAGCTTTCTTT. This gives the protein CASRVLDRNTEAFF.

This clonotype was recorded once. The CDR3 DNA reads TGCAGTGGCCCCGGGCCCCAGGGGCGTCTTTACAATGAGCAGTTCTTC. Translating it yields CSGPGPQGRLYNEQFF. The genes are TRBV20-1 and TRBJ2-1; maybe TRBD1 (6 bases). V lost 7 bases, J lost 4 bases, and 23 bases lay in between. CDR3 length: 16 amino acids. Per the germline V gene, CDR1 is DFQATT and CDR2 is SNEGSKA (reference sequence).

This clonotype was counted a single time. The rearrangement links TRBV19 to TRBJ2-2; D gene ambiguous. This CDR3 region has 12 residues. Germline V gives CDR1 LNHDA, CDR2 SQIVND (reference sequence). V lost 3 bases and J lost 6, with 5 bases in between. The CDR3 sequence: CASSIFAGELFF. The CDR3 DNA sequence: TGTGCCAGTAGTATCTTTGCCGGGGAGCTGTTTTTT.

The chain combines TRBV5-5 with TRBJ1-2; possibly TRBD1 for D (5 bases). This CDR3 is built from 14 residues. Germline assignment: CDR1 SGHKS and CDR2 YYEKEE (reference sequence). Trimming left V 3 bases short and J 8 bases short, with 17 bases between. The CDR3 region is CASSSPGRRYGYTF. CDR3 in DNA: TGTGCCAGCAGCTCTCCGGGACGGCGGTACGGCTACACCTTC.

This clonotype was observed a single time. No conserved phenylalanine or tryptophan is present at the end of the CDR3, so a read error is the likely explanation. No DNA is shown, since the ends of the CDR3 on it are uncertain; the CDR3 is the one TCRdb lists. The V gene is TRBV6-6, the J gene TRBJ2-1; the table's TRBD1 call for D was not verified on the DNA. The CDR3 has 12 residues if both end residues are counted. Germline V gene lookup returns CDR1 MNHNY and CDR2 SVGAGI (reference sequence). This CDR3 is CASGSTGHVHVL.

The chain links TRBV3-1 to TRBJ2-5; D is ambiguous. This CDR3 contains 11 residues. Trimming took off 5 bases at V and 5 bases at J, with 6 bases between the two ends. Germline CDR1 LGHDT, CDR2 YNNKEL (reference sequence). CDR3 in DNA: TGTGCCAGCAGCAAAGGGGAGACCCAGTACTTC. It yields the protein CASSKGETQYF.

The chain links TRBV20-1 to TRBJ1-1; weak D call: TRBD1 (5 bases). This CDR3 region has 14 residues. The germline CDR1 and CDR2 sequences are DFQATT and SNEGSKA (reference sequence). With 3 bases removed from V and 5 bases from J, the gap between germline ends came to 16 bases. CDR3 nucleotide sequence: TGCAGTGCTAGCGGTCAAAGGGGCCAAACTGAAGCTTTCTTT. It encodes CSASGQRGQTEAFF.

The DNA of the CDR3 is TGCGCCAGCAGCTTGGCGGGCTCCCAGTCCTACGAGCAGTACTTC. The encoded protein is CASSLAGSQSYEQYF. The chain combines TRBV5-1 with TRBJ2-7, with D unclear. CDR1 SGHRS and CDR2 YFSETQ come from the germline V gene. The CDR3 runs 15 residues. The V end was cut by 0 bases, the J end by 1 base, with 11 bases between.

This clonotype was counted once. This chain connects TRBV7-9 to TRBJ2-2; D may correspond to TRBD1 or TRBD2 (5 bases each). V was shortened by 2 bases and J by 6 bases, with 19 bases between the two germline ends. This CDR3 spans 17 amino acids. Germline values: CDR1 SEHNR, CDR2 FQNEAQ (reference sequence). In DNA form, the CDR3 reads TGTGCCAGCAGCTTATTGGTTCTTACACGAGGGGCCGGGGAGCTGTTTTTT. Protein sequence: CASSLLVLTRGAGELFF. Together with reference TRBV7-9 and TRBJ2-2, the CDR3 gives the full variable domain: DTGVSQNPRHKITKRGQNVTFRCDPISEHNRLYWYRQTLGQGPEFLTYFQNEAQLEKSRLLSDRFSAERPKGSFSTLEIQRTEQGDSAMYLCASSLLVLTRGAGELFFGEGSRLTVL.